The 3 T cell receptor beta chains listed next were all sequenced from one sample in a study of CD8+ T cells in alopecia areata. Sequencing used cDNA as its template, made by extracting RNA and reverse transcribing it. Assay: immunoSEQ multiplex PCR; the TCRdb copy retains only in-frame clones and omits some. The sample carries some 130,000 clones, about 57% recorded once. The sample was CD4+ T cells sorted from blood, taken at week 0. These receptor sequences come from a human donor with alopecia areata.

This clone was observed a handful of times. CDR3 bases: TGTGCCAGCTTCCAGGGTTACGAGCAGTACTTC. Its protein is CASFQGYEQYF. The rearrangement links TRBV28 to TRBJ2-7; possible D gene TRBD1, 5 bases. This CDR3 comprises 11 residues. The V end lost 8 bases, the J end lost 4 bases, and 9 bases lay between the germline ends. Germline V gene sequence: CDR1 MDHEN, CDR2 SYDVKM.

The V gene is TRBV27, the J gene TRBJ2-1; 7 bases fit TRBD1. J lost 3 bases, V lost 2 bases, and 7 bases had no gene match. The CDR3 has 16 amino acids. Germline CDR1 MNHEY, CDR2 SMNVEV (reference sequence). CDR3 region: CASSLQGRQGYNEQFF. The CDR3, as DNA: TGTGCCAGCAGTTTACAAGGAAGACAGGGCTACAATGAGCAGTTCTTC.

The chain couples TRBV5-6 to TRBJ2-1, with D uncertain. Germline V gene data show CDR1 as SGHDT and CDR2 as YYEEEE. The V end was cut by 3 bases, the J end by 9 bases, with 13 bases between. CDR3 size: 13 residues. The CDR3: CASSSSRFSEQFF. In DNA form, the CDR3 reads TGTGCCAGCAGCTCTAGTCGATTTAGTGAGCAGTTCTTC.